Listed below are T cell receptor beta chains from one sample, sequenced in a study of beta chain features in type 1 diabetes. Profiling relied on immunoSEQ multiplex PCR, and the TCRdb table lists in-frame clones only, not all of them. The sample has some 350,000 clones; over 9% are singletons. Source material: central memory CD4+ T cells from blood. These receptors came from a man younger than 40 with type 1 diabetes. Each CDR3 is given with its conserved first and last residue. D genes are given only for firm matches. Clone size is not always given. Where it is, it says once, few, many or a class for expanded clones.

D	size	J	V	DNA	CDR3
TRBD1	few	TRBJ2-7	TRBV29-1	TGCAGCGTTGGAGGAGGTGACAGGGGGTACGAGCAGTACTTC	CSVGGGDRGYEQYF
NA	many	TRBJ2-5	TRBV18	TGTGCCAGCTCACCAGATACGACAGCGTCCCAGTACTTC	CASSPDTTASQYF
TRBD1	few	TRBJ1-5	TRBV7-9	TGTGCCAGCAGCCCCGTCGGGACAGGGGATCAGCCCCAGCATTTT	CASSPVGTGDQPQHF
NA	few	TRBJ1-1	TRBV10-1	TGCGCCAGCAGAAGGCTCACGAACACTGAAGCTTTCTTT	CASRRLTNTEAFF
TRBD2	NA	TRBJ2-2	TRBV5-1	TGCGCCAGCAGCTTGGGGGCCACTAGCGGCACGAACACCGGGGAGCTGTTTTTT	CASSLGATSGTNTGELFF
NA	few	TRBJ1-5	TRBV19	TGTGCCAGTAGTATAGGGAGGGGCAGTAGCAATCAGCCCCAGCATTTT	CASSIGRGSSNQPQHF
NA	once	TRBJ1-6	TRBV4-1	TGCGCCAGCAGCCAAGTGAACAGAGATAATTCACCCCTCCACTTT	CASSQVNRDNSPLHF
NA	few	TRBJ2-7	TRBV23-1	TGCGCCAGCAGTCAGGGGAAGCCCCTGGGGCAGTACTTC	CASSQGKPLGQYF
NA	few	TRBJ1-2	TRBV6-5	TGTGCCAGCAGTTACTCGACCAGGGCCTATGGCTACACCTTC	CASSYSTRAYGYTF
TRBD1	NA	TRBJ2-7	TRBV7-2	TGTGCCAGCACCAGGACCGCGACAGGGGGCTACGAGCAGTACTTC	CASTRTATGGYEQYF
TRBD2	few	TRBJ2-7	TRBV2	TGTGCCAGCAGTGTCTGGACTAGCACTTACGAGCAGTACTTC	CASSVWTSTYEQYF
TRBD1	few	TRBJ1-5	TRBV2	TGTGCCAGCAGTGGACAGGGGGCGGCCCAGCATTTT	CASSGQGAAQHF
NA	NA	TRBJ2-3	TRBV5-4	TGTGCCAGCAGCTATAGCACAGATACGCAGTATTTT	CASSYSTDTQYF
NA	NA	TRBJ2-7	TRBV21-1	TGTGCCAGCAGCAAAGCGGTCCAGAGGAGTCGGGGTAACGAGCAGTACTTC	CASSKAVQRSRGNEQYF